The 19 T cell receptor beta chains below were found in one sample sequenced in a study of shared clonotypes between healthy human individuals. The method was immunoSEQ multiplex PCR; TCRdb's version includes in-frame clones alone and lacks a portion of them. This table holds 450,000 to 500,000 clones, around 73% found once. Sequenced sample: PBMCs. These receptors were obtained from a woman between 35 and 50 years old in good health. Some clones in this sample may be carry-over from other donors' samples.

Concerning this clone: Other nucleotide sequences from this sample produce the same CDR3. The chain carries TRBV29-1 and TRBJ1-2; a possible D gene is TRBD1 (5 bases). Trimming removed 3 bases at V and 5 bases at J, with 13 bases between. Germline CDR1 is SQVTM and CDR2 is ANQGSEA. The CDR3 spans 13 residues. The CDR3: CSVERGTGYGYTF. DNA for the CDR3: TGCAGCGTTGAGAGAGGGACGGGATATGGCTACACCTTC.

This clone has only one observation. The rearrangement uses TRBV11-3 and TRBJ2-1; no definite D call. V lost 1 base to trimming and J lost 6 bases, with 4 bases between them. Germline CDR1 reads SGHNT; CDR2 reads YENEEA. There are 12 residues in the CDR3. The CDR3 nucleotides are TGTGCCAGCAGCTTAGTTTCCAATGAGCAGTTCTTC. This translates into CASSLVSNEQFF.

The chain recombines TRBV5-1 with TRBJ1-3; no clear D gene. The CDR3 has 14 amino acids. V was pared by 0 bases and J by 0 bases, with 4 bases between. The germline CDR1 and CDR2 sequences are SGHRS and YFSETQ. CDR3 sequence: CASSLGLSGNTIYF. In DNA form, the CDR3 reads TGCGCCAGCAGCTTGGGGCTCTCTGGAAACACCATATATTTT.

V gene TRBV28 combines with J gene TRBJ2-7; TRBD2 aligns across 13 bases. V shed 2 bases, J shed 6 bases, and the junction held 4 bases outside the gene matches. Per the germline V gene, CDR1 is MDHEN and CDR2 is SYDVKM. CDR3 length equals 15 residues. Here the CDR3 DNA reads TGTGCCAGCAGTTTAACTAGCGGGAGGGCCGGCGAGCAGTACTTC. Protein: CASSLTSGRAGEQYF.

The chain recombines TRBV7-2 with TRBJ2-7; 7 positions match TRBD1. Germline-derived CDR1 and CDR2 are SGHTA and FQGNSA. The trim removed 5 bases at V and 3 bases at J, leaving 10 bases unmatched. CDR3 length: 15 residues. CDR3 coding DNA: TGTGCCAGCAGCGACTACAGGGGTAAGGGCTACGAGCAGTACTTC. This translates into CASSDYRGKGYEQYF.

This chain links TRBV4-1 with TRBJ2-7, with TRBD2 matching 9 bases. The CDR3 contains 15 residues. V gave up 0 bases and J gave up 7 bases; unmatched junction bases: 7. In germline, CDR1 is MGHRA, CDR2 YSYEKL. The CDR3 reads CASSQDGAGGREQYF. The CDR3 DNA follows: TGCGCCAGCAGCCAAGACGGCGCGGGAGGGCGTGAGCAGTACTTC.

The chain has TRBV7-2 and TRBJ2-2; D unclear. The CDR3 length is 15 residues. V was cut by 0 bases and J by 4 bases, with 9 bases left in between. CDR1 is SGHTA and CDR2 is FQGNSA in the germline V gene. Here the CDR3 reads CASSLAFGPTGELFF. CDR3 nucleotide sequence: TGTGCCAGCAGCTTAGCCTTTGGTCCCACCGGGGAGCTGTTTTTT.

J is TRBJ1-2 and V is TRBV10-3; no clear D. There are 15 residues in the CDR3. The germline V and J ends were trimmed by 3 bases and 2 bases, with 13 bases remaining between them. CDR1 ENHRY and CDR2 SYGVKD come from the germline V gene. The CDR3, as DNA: TGTGCCATCAGTGATGCTAGGAATAACAACTATGGCTACACCTTC. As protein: CAISDARNNNYGYTF.

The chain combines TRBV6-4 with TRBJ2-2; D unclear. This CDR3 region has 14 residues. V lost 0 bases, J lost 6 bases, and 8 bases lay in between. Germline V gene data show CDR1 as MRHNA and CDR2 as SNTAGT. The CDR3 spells CASSDSIGAGELFF. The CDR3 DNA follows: TGTGCCAGCAGTGACTCGATTGGGGCCGGGGAGCTGTTTTTT.

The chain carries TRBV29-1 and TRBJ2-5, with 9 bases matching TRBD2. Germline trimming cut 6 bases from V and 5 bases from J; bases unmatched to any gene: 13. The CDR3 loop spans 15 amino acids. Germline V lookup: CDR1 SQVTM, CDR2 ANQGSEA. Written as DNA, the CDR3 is TGCAGCGTAAAATCCGGGACTAGCCCTGGCGAGACCCAGTACTTC. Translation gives CSVKSGTSPGETQYF. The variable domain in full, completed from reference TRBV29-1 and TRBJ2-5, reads SAVISQKPSRDICQRGTSLTIQCQVDSQVTMMFWYRQQPGQSLTLIATANQGSEATYESGFVIDKFPISRPNLTFSTLTVSNMSPEDSSIYLCSVKSGTSPGETQYFGPGTRLLVL.

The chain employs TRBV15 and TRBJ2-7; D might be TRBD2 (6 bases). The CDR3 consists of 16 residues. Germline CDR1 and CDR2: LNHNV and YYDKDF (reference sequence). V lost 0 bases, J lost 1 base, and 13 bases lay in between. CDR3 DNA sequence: TGTGCCACCAGCAGAGATTGGGGGGATTTGTCCTACGAGCAGTACTTC. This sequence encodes CATSRDWGDLSYEQYF.

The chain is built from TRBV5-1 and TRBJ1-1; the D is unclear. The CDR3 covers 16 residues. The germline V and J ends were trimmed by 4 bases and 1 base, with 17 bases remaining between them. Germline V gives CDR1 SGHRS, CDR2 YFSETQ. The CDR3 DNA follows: TGCGCCAGCAGCAGGCGCCTCGGACGGGGGAACACTGAAGCTTTCTTT. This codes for CASSRRLGRGNTEAFF.

CDR3 sequence: CATSRDGTDLQLFF. The CDR3 bases are TGTGCCACCAGCAGAGATGGGACGGACCTTCAGCTGTTTTTT. This chain uses TRBV15 with TRBJ1-4, with D perhaps TRBD1 (5 bases). Trimming shortened V by 0 bases and J by 14 bases, and 16 bases separated the two germline ends. The CDR3 is made up of 14 amino acids. Germline CDR1 reads LNHNV; CDR2 reads YYDKDF (reference sequence).

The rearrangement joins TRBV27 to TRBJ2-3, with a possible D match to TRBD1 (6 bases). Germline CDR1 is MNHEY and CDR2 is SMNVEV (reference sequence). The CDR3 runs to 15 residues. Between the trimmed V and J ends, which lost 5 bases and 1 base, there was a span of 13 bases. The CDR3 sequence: CASSQHRTGTDTQYF. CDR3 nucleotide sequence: TGTGCCAGCAGTCAACACCGGACAGGCACAGATACGCAGTATTTT.

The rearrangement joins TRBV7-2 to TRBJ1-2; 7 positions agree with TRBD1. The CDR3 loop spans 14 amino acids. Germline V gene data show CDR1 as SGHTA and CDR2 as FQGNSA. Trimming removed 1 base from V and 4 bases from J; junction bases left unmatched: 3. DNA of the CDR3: TGTGCCAGCAGCTTAGGAGACAGGGCCTATGGCTACACCTTC. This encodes CASSLGDRAYGYTF. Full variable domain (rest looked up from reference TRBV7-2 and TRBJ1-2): GAGVSQSPSNKVTEKGKDVELRCDPISGHTALYWYRQSLGQGLEFLIYFQGNSAPDKSGLPSDRFSAERTGGSVSTLTIQRTQQEDSAVYLCASSLGDRAYGYTFGSGTRLTVV.

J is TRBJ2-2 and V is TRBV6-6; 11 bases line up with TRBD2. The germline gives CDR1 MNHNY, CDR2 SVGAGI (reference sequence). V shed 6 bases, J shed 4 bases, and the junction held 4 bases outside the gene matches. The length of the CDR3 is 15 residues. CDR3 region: CASSITSGSTGELFF. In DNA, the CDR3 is TGTGCCAGCAGCATAACTAGCGGGAGCACCGGGGAGCTGTTTTTT.

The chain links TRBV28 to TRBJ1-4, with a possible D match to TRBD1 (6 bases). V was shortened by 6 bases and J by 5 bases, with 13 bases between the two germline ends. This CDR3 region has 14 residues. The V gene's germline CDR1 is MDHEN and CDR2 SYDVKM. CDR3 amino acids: CASRVGQRNEKLFF. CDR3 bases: TGTGCCAGCAGGGTGGGACAAAGGAATGAAAAACTGTTTTTT.

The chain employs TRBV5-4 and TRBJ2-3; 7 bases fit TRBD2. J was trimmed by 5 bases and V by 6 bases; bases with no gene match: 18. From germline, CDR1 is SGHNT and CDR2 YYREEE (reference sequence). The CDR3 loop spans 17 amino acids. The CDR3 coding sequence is TGTGCCAGCACCTCGAAGGCGGGAGTGGAGTTGGGAGATACGCAGTATTTT. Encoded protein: CASTSKAGVELGDTQYF. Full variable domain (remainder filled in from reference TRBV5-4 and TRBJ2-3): ETGVTQSPTHLIKTRGQQVTLRCSSQSGHNTVSWYQQALGQGPQFIFQYYREEENGRGNFPPRFSGLQFPNYSSELNVNALELDDSALYLCASTSKAGVELGDTQYFGPGTRLTVL.

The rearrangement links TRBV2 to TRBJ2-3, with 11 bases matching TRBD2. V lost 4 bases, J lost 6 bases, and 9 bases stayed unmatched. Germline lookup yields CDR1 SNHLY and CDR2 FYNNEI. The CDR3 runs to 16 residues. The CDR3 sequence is CASSGLLAGAWDTQYF. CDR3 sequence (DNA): TGTGCCAGCAGTGGATTACTAGCGGGAGCCTGGGATACGCAGTATTTT.